Below, one T cell receptor (beta chain) is given with its context. These data come from a study of read filtering for tumor transcriptome and immune sequencing. This library used approximately 390 ng RNA and molecular barcoded adaptors spanning alpha/delta and beta/gamma chains. TCRdb ran MiXCR on the reads and lists one entry per CDR3 protein. The table has 130,000 or so distinct CDR3 sequences, 13% seen once. Losses at the gene ends were 3 bases for V and 4 bases for J; bases not matched to a gene: 2. The CDR3 spans 15 residues. In germline, CDR1 is SGHRS, CDR2 YFSETQ. V and J are TRBV5-1 and TRBJ2-2; 11 nucleotides align to TRBD1. Sequenced sample: a population of CD138-negative cells sorted from bone marrow. The receptor was isolated from a donor aged 40 or older with multiple myeloma. The CDR3 loop is CASSSGTGGTGELFF. In nucleotides, the CDR3 is TGCGCCAGCAGCTCCGGGACAGGGGGCACCGGGGAGCTGTTTTTT.